These 30 T cell receptor beta chains share one sample of origin, sequenced in a study of blood T cell repertoires in COVID-19. The data were produced by immunoSEQ multiplex PCR, yet TCRdb's version contains in-frame clones alone and is incomplete. The sample comprises approximately 150,000 clones, approximately 90% of which are singletons, and about 5% rests with the top ten. The sequencing input was peripheral blood. The receptors stem from a human donor in a cohort sampled during active COVID-19.

This clone was counted a few times. The chain recombines TRBV11-3 with TRBJ1-1; 7 positions match TRBD1. Germline V gene sequence: CDR1 SGHNT, CDR2 YENEEA. The CDR3 totals 14 residues. J lost 4 bases, V lost 4 bases, and 6 bases had no gene match. The CDR3: CASSSHRGGTEAFF. CDR3 coding DNA: TGTGCCAGCAGCTCGCACAGGGGCGGCACTGAAGCTTTCTTT.

The chain links TRBV15 to TRBJ1-3; TRBD1 might be the D (5 bases). Germline CDR1 reads LNHNV; CDR2 reads YYDKDF (reference sequence). V shed 5 bases and J shed 7 bases, with 21 bases lying between them. There are 16 residues in the CDR3. This chain's CDR3 is CATSQIVRGRDNTIYF. The DNA for the CDR3 is TGTGCCACCAGCCAGATCGTCCGGGGGAGGGACAACACCATATATTTT. Drawing the rest from reference TRBV15 and TRBJ1-3, the complete variable domain is DAMVIQNPRYQVTQFGKPVTLSCSQTLNHNVMYWYQQKSSQAPKLLFHYYDKDFNNEADTPDNFQSRRPNTSFCFLDIRSPGLGDTAMYLCATSQIVRGRDNTIYFGEGSWLTVV.

CDR3 loop: CASSYSVGTGGTEAFF. The CDR3 DNA follows: TGTGCCAGCAGTTATTCCGTCGGGACAGGGGGTACTGAAGCTTTCTTT. This rearrangement joins TRBV6-5 to TRBJ1-1, with 11 bases fitting TRBD1. Looked up from germline, CDR1 is MNHEY and CDR2 is SVGAGI. The CDR3 runs 16 residues. With V trimmed by 3 bases and J by 5 bases, 8 bases remained unmatched.

This sequence joins TRBV7-6 and TRBJ2-5; 7 bases are shared with TRBD2. Trimming took 1 base from V and 2 from J; bases not matched to a gene: 7. The CDR3 extends over 16 amino acids. The germline gives CDR1 SGHVS, CDR2 FNYEAQ. CDR3 sequence: CASSLGAGSGQETQYF. In DNA, the CDR3 is TGTGCCAGCAGCTTAGGGGCGGGTAGCGGGCAAGAGACCCAGTACTTC.

The table lists this clone with a count of one. The chain links TRBV5-4 to TRBJ2-1, with a tentative D call TRBD1 (6 bases). Germline CDR1 and CDR2: SGHNT and YYREEE (reference sequence). V was pared by 4 bases and J by 2 bases, with 13 bases between. This CDR3 is 15 amino acids long. The CDR3 region is CASSPGQRAYNEQFF. The CDR3 DNA is TGTGCCAGCAGCCCGGGACAAAGGGCCTACAATGAGCAGTTCTTC.

This chain joins TRBV25-1 and TRBJ2-7, with D possibly being TRBD2 (7 bases). The CDR3 loop spans 16 amino acids. Trimming left V 5 bases short and J 5 bases short, with 22 bases between. From germline, CDR1 is MGHDK and CDR2 SYGVNS. DNA for the CDR3: TGTGCCAGCAGTCCCGAGGGAGGGGGAGGTAGGGACGAGCAGTACTTC. Translating gives CASSPEGGGGRDEQYF.

This clone was observed a single time. V is TRBV7-3 and J is TRBJ2-2, with TRBD2 matching 7 bases. The junction had 4 bases not matched to a gene; V was cut back by 2 bases and J by 4 bases. CDR3 length: 15 amino acids. Germline lookup yields CDR1 SGHTA and CDR2 FQGTGA. The DNA of the CDR3 is TGTGCCAGCAGCTTATTCGGGACTACCACCGGGGAGCTGTTTTTT. It specifies CASSLFGTTTGELFF.

The chain recombines TRBV28 with TRBJ1-2; D is perhaps TRBD1 (6 bases). The CDR3 is 13 residues long. Trimming removed 8 bases from V and 4 bases from J, with 14 bases in between. From germline, CDR1 is MDHEN and CDR2 SYDVKM. The CDR3 loop reads CASGSGQFYGYTF. The CDR3 bases are TGTGCCAGCGGAAGTGGACAGTTCTATGGCTACACCTTC.

The chain recombines TRBV29-1 with TRBJ2-7; possible D gene TRBD1, 6 bases. Looked up from germline, CDR1 is SQVTM and CDR2 is ANQGSEA. The CDR3 loop spans 14 amino acids. Trimming took 4 bases from V and 2 from J, leaving 15 bases between them. CDR3 sequence (DNA): TGCAGCGTTGTTGGGGCAGGGGCTCCCTACGAGCAGTACTTC. Amino acids: CSVVGAGAPYEQYF.

The chain recombines TRBV13 with TRBJ1-1; tentatively, D is TRBD1 (6 bases). The CDR3 loop spans 12 amino acids. V gave up 1 base and J gave up 11 bases, with 11 bases separating them. Germline V gene data show CDR1 as PRHDT and CDR2 as FYEKMQ (reference sequence). CDR3 amino acids: CASSLVGQWAFF. The CDR3 DNA reads TGTGCCAGCAGCTTAGTCGGACAGTGGGCTTTCTTT.

The chain recombines TRBV5-5 with TRBJ2-7; 8 bases fit TRBD2. Germline lookup yields CDR1 SGHKS and CDR2 YYEKEE (reference sequence). J lost 1 base, V lost 2 bases, and 2 bases had no gene match. This CDR3 is built from 14 residues. The chain's CDR3 is CASSFGGGSYEQYF. The CDR3 DNA sequence: TGTGCCAGCAGCTTTGGCGGGGGGTCCTACGAGCAGTACTTC.

The chain is built from TRBV7-9 and TRBJ1-2; D remains unclear. CDR1 is SEHNR and CDR2 is FQNEAQ in the germline V gene (reference sequence). The CDR3 loop spans 15 amino acids. Trimming shortened V by 3 bases and J by 0 bases, and 11 bases separated the two germline ends. The CDR3 sequence: CASSFQTLTNYGYTF. CDR3 bases: TGTGCCAGCAGCTTTCAGACTCTTACTAACTATGGCTACACCTTC. Together with reference TRBV7-9 and TRBJ1-2, the CDR3 gives the full variable domain: DTGVSQNPRHKITKRGQNVTFRCDPISEHNRLYWYRQTLGQGPEFLTYFQNEAQLEKSRLLSDRFSAERPKGSFSTLEIQRTEQGDSAMYLCASSFQTLTNYGYTFGSGTRLTVV.

V gene TRBV5-6 combines with J gene TRBJ1-5; no firm D call. This CDR3 has 13 residues. Trimming removed 0 bases from V and 7 bases from J, with 8 bases in between. Germline V CDR1 and CDR2: SGHDT, YYEEEE. The CDR3 nucleotides read TGTGCCAGCAGCTTGGTGGGAGAACAGCCCCAGCATTTT. It yields the protein CASSLVGEQPQHF.

The rearrangement joins TRBV6-6 to TRBJ1-1, with a tentative D call TRBD1 (5 bases). V lost 3 bases, J lost 3 bases, and 11 bases lay in between. The CDR3 has 14 residues. The V gene's germline CDR1 is MNHNY and CDR2 SVGAGI (reference sequence). CDR3 region: CASSYRGGDTEAFF. The CDR3 DNA follows: TGTGCCAGCAGTTATCGGGGGGGGGACACTGAAGCTTTCTTT.

The chain recombines TRBV6-2 or TRBV6-3 with TRBJ2-7; 8 bases align to TRBD1. This CDR3 is built from 15 residues. Per the germline V gene, CDR1 is MNHEY and CDR2 is SVGEGT. J lost 7 bases, V lost 4 bases, and 12 bases had no gene match. The CDR3 is CASSSATGASGEQYF. In nucleotides, the CDR3 is TGTGCCAGCAGTTCAGCGACAGGGGCTTCGGGGGAGCAGTACTTC.

The V gene is TRBV13, the J gene TRBJ2-7; 12 bases fit TRBD1. This CDR3 comprises 14 residues. J was trimmed by 6 bases and V by 5 bases; bases with no gene match: 5. Germline CDR1 PRHDT, CDR2 FYEKMQ (reference sequence). CDR3 DNA sequence: TGTGCCAGCAGCCCGGGACAGGGGGCGCCCGAGCAGTACTTC. Protein sequence: CASSPGQGAPEQYF.

This chain links TRBV28 with TRBJ1-1, with 7 positions matching TRBD1. V shed 11 bases, J shed 8 bases, and the junction held 8 bases outside the gene matches. The CDR3 covers 11 residues. The germline CDR1 and CDR2 sequences are MDHEN and SYDVKM. The CDR3 DNA follows: TGTGCCGTAGGGACAGAAGTAGAAGCTTTCTTT. Its protein product is CAVGTEVEAFF. The whole variable domain, filled in from reference TRBV28 and TRBJ1-1, reads DVKVTQSSRYLVKRTGEKVFLECVQDMDHENMFWYRQDPGLGLRLIYFSYDVKMKEKGDIPEGYSVSREKKERFSLILESASTNQTSMYLCAVGTEVEAFFGQGTRLTVV.

The chain uses TRBV15 and TRBJ1-4; no reliable D call. The CDR3 is 16 residues long. CDR1 is LNHNV and CDR2 is YYDKDF in the germline V gene (reference sequence). The V and J ends lost 1 base and 8 bases respectively, with 17 bases between them. The DNA of the CDR3 is TGTGCCACCAGCAGAGCGCCTAGAGCGGGGTACGAAAAACTGTTTTTT. This gives the protein CATSRAPRAGYEKLFF.

V is TRBV19 and J is TRBJ2-2, with a weak D call TRBD1 (5 bases). V lost 3 bases to trimming and J lost 1 base, with 12 bases between them. The CDR3 is 16 amino acids. Germline CDR1 LNHDA, CDR2 SQIVND (reference sequence). CDR3: CASSISRALNTGELFF. The CDR3 coding sequence is TGTGCCAGTAGTATCTCCAGGGCCTTGAACACCGGGGAGCTGTTTTTT.

This chain links TRBV4-1 with TRBJ2-2; a weak D match, TRBD2 (5 bases). The CDR3 contains 14 residues. V was trimmed by 2 bases and J by 7 bases, leaving 11 bases between them. Germline V gene sequence: CDR1 MGHRA, CDR2 YSYEKL. The CDR3 coding sequence is TGCGCCAGCAGCCAATCAGCCGGGGTCGGGGAGCTGTTTTTT. It is translated as CASSQSAGVGELFF.

The rearrangement links TRBV7-9 to TRBJ2-7; 10 nucleotides agree with TRBD1. Germline V gives CDR1 SEHNR, CDR2 FQNEAQ (reference sequence). This CDR3 is 16 amino acids long. Germline trimming cut 1 base from V and 5 bases from J; bases unmatched to any gene: 8. CDR3 sequence (DNA): TGTGCCAGCAGCTTAGTTTCGGACAGGGGGAGGAACGAGCAGTACTTC. This codes for CASSLVSDRGRNEQYF.

The chain uses TRBV28 and TRBJ2-7; TRBD2 is a possible D gene (5 bases). The CDR3 is made up of 15 amino acids. Trimming pared 5 bases from V and 6 bases from J, leaving 20 bases between. Germline CDR1 is MDHEN and CDR2 is SYDVKM. DNA for the CDR3: TGTGCCAGCAGTAAAGGGAGAGAGGGTATCTTCGAGCAGTACTTC. Its translation: CASSKGREGIFEQYF.

CDR3 DNA sequence: TGTGCCAGCAGTACCGGGACAGGATACTACGAGCAGTACTTC. Its protein product is CASSTGTGYYEQYF. The chain recombines TRBV7-8 with TRBJ2-7; 8 nucleotides agree with TRBD1. The CDR3 contains 14 residues. The germline CDR1 and CDR2 sequences are SGHVS and FQNEAQ. V lost 6 bases to trimming and J lost 3 bases; unmatched junction nucleotides: 7.

The V gene is TRBV19, the J gene TRBJ1-1, with 9 positions matching TRBD1. V lost 3 bases to trimming and J lost 5 bases; unmatched junction nucleotides: 10. The CDR3 has 16 amino acids. CDR1 is LNHDA and CDR2 is SQIVND in the germline V gene (reference sequence). In DNA form, the CDR3 reads TGTGCCAGTAGTATCACAGGGGGCGCGCTTGGGACTGAAGCTTTCTTT. Its translation: CASSITGGALGTEAFF. The full variable domain, its missing parts supplied by reference TRBV19 and TRBJ1-1, is DGGITQSPKYLFRKEGQNVTLSCEQNLNHDAMYWYRQDPGQGLRLIYYSQIVNDFQKGDIAEGYSVSREKKESFPLTVTSAQKNPTAFYLCASSITGGALGTEAFFGQGTRLTVV.

The chain carries TRBV6-6 and TRBJ1-2, with D possibly TRBD1 on 5 matching bases. V was pared by 7 bases and J by 7 bases, with 16 bases between. The CDR3 runs 13 residues. Germline V gene data show CDR1 as MNHNY and CDR2 as SVGAGI (reference sequence). The CDR3 nucleotides read TGTGCCAGCACATACCTGCAGGGCGGTGGCTACACCTTC. Encoded protein: CASTYLQGGGYTF.

This clone appeared a single time. The chain carries TRBV6-5 and TRBJ2-7; 9 bases are a match to TRBD1. The CDR3 runs to 14 residues. The germline CDR1 and CDR2 sequences are MNHEY and SVGAGI. The junction had 6 bases not matched to a gene; V was cut back by 5 bases and J by 4 bases. The CDR3 here is CASSPTGGGYEQYF. In DNA form, the CDR3 reads TGTGCCAGCAGTCCCACAGGGGGCGGGTACGAGCAGTACTTC.

The rearrangement uses TRBV28 and TRBJ1-2; possibly TRBD1 for D (6 bases). The germline V gene encodes CDR1 MDHEN and CDR2 SYDVKM. The CDR3 is made up of 14 amino acids. V shed 3 bases and J shed 3 bases, with 11 bases lying between them. The CDR3 bases are TGTGCCAGCAGTTTCAGGGGTTTATACTATGGCTACACCTTC. Translating gives CASSFRGLYYGYTF.

The chain joins TRBV27 to TRBJ2-7; perhaps TRBD2 as D (6 bases). Germline V gives CDR1 MNHEY, CDR2 SMNVEV (reference sequence). Trimming shortened V by 5 bases and J by 4 bases, and 15 bases separated the two germline ends. This CDR3 region has 14 residues. CDR3 nucleotides: TGTGCCAGCAGTCCCGGTAGGGCGGGATACGAGCAGTACTTC. It is translated as CASSPGRAGYEQYF.

This rearrangement joins TRBV2 to TRBJ2-4; TRBD1 agrees at 7 bases. Germline values: CDR1 SNHLY, CDR2 FYNNEI. The CDR3 length is 17 residues. Losses at the gene ends were 3 bases for V and 7 bases for J; bases not matched to a gene: 15. For the CDR3, the DNA is TGTGCCAGCAGTGATCTTGTGGCAGCCAGGGGGAAGAACATTCAGTACTTC. Its translation is CASSDLVAARGKNIQYF.

The V gene is TRBV6-2 or TRBV6-3, the J gene TRBJ1-1, with unresolved D. This CDR3 is 15 amino acids long. V dropped 2 bases and J dropped 3 bases, with 13 bases sitting between them. Germline CDR1 MNHEY, CDR2 SVGEGT. CDR3 DNA sequence: TGTGCCAGCAGTTACGGGCCAGTTCGGTACACTGAAGCTTTCTTT. Amino acids: CASSYGPVRYTEAFF.